This T cell receptor beta chain was recorded in a study of STAT5B mutations in CD4+ large granular lymphocyte leukemia. Overall study results and limits: Main leukemic clonotypes were patient-specific, but roughly 26% appeared at low frequency elsewhere.

TCRdb's table, derived via immunoSEQ multiplex PCR, lists solely in-frame clones and lacks some. The data show roughly 23,000 clones, about four fifths seen once. CDR1 and CDR2 (germline): SNHLY, FYNNEI. The V segment lost 2 bases and the J segment 2 bases; nucleotides outside the gene matches: 0. CDR3 size: 13 residues. For this clone: Its specificity is not known.

What was sequenced was CD4+ T cells from blood buffy coats. This chain uses TRBV2 with TRBJ2-7, with 7 bases aligning to TRBD1. The source is a human donor in good health. CDR3 sequence reads: CASSEQGAYEQYF. DNA of the CDR3: TGTGCCAGCAGTGAACAGGGGGCCTACGAGCAGTACTTC.